This T cell receptor (beta chain) was recovered during a study of cytomegalovirus exposure and HLA in healthy donors. Study background: A subsequent analysis stated that the 110 or so validation repertoires were run on the same platform as the roughly 620 first-cohort repertoires. Regarding the study as a whole: In vitro assays verified that three CMV-associated chains recognized CMV antigens specifically.

Repertoires were generated with immunoSEQ multiplex PCR, while TCRdb's copy carries only in-frame clones and drops some. Of 150,000 to 200,000 clones in the sample, about 90% were seen once. About this clone itself: Its target is unknown.

Per the germline V gene, CDR1 is SGHNT and CDR2 is YYREEE (reference sequence). The CDR3 contains 14 residues. Germline trimming cut 3 bases from V and 1 base from J; bases unmatched to any gene: 3. The V gene is TRBV5-4, the J gene TRBJ1-1, with 7 bases identical to TRBD1. Sequenced material: PBMCs. This receptor was obtained from a woman between 18 and 29 years old in good health and CMV-seropositive. The DNA of the CDR3 is TGTGCCAGCAGCTCACAGGGGTGGAACACTGAAGCTTTCTTT. This encodes CASSSQGWNTEAFF.